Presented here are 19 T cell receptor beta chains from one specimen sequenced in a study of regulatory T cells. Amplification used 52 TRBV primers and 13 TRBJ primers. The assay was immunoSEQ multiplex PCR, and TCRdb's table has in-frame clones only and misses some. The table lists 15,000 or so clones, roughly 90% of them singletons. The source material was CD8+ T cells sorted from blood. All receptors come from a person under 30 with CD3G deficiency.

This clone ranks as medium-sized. CDR3 protein: CASSLVPQHTEAFF. CDR3 DNA: TGTGCCAGCAGCTTAGTTCCGCAGCACACTGAAGCTTTCTTT. The rearrangement uses TRBV11-2 and TRBJ1-1; D is undetermined. The V and J ends lost 1 base and 3 bases respectively, with 9 bases between them. The germline V gene has CDR1 SGHAT and CDR2 FQNNGV. The CDR3 totals 14 residues.

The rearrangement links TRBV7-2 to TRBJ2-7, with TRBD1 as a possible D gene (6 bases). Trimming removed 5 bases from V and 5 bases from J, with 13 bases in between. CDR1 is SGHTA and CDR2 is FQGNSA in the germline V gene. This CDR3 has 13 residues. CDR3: CASSGTRTHEQYF. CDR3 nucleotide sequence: TGTGCCAGCAGCGGGACAAGGACGCACGAGCAGTACTTC.

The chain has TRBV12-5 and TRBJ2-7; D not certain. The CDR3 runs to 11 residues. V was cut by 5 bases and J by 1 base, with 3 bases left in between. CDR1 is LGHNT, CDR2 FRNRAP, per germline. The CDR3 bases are TGTGCTAGTGGTCAGTCCTACGAGCAGTACTTC. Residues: CASGQSYEQYF.

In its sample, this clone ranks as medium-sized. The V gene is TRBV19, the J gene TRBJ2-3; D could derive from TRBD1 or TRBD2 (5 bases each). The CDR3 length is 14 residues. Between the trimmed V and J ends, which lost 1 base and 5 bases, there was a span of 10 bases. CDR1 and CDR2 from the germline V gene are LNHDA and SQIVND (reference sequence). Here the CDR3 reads CASSIVGDGDTQYF. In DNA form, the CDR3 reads TGTGCCAGTAGTATAGTAGGGGACGGAGATACGCAGTATTTT.

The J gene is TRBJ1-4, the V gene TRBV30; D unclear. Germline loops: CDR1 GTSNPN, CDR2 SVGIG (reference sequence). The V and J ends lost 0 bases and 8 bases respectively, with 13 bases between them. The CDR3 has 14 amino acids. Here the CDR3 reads CAWSVAGSGEKLFF. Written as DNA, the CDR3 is TGTGCCTGGAGTGTAGCAGGATCGGGGGAAAAACTGTTTTTT.

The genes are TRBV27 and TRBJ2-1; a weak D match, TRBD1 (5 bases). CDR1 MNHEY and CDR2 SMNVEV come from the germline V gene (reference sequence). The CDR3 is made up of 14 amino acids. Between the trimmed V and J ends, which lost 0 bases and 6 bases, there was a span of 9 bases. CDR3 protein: CASSLSGEGNEQFF. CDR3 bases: TGTGCCAGCAGTTTATCAGGGGAAGGCAATGAGCAGTTCTTC.

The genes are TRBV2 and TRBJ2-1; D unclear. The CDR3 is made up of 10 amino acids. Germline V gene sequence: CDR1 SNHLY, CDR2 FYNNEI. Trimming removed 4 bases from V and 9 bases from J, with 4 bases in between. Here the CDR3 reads CASSGSEQFF. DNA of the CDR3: TGTGCCAGCAGTGGAAGTGAGCAGTTCTTC.

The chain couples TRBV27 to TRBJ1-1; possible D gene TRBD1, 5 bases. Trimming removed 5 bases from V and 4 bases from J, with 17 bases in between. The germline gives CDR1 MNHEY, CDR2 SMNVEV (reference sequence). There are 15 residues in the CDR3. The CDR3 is CASSVTGSYSTEAFF. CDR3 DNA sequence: TGTGCCAGCAGTGTCACAGGAAGCTATAGCACTGAAGCTTTCTTT.

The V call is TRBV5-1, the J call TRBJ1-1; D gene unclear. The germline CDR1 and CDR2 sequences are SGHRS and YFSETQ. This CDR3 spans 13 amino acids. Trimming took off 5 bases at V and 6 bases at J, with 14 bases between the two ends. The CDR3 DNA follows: TGCGCCAGCAGAGCCGGAGGGCTACCTGAAGCTTTCTTT. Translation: CASRAGGLPEAFF.

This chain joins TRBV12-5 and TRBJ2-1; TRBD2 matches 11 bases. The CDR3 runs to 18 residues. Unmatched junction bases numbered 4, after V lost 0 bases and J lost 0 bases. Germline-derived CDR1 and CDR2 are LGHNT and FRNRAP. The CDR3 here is CASGLVGLAGFSYNEQFF. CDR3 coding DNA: TGTGCTAGTGGTTTGGTCGGACTAGCGGGTTTCTCCTACAATGAGCAGTTCTTC.

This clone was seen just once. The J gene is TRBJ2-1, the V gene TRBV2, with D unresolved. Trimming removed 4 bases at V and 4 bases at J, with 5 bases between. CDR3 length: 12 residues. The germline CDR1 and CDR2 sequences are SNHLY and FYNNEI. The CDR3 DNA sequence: TGTGCCAGCAGTGGCAGTTACAATGAGCAGTTCTTC. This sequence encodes CASSGSYNEQFF.

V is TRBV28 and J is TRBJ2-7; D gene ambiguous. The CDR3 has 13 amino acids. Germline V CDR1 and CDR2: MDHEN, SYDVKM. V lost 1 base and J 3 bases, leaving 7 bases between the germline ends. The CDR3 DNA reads TGTGCCAGCAGTTTATTTCGCAACTACGAGCAGTACTTC. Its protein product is CASSLFRNYEQYF.

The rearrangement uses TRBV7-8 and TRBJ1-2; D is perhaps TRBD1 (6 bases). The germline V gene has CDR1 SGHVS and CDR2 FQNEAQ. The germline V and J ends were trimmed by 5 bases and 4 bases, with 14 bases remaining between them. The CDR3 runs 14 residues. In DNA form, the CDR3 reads TGTGCCAGCAGCCCCACAGGGATTGGCTATGGCTACACCTTC. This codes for CASSPTGIGYGYTF. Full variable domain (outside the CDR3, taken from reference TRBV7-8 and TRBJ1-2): GAGVSQSPRYKVAKRGQDVALRCDPISGHVSLFWYQQALGQGPEFLTYFQNEAQLDKSGLPSDRFFAERPEGSVSTLKIQRTQQEDSAVYLCASSPTGIGYGYTFGSGTRLTVV.

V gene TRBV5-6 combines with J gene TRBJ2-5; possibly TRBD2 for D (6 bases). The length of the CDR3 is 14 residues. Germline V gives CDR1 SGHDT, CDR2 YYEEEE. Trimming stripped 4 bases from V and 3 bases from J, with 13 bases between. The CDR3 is CASSPTGGKETQYF. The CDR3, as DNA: TGTGCCAGCAGCCCCACGGGCGGGAAAGAGACCCAGTACTTC.

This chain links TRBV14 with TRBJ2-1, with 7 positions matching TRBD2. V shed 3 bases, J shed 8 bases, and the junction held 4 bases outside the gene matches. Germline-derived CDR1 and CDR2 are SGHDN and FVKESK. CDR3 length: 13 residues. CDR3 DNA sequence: TGTGCCAGCAGCCAGCGGGAGAGCGATGAGCAGTTCTTC. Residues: CASSQRESDEQFF.

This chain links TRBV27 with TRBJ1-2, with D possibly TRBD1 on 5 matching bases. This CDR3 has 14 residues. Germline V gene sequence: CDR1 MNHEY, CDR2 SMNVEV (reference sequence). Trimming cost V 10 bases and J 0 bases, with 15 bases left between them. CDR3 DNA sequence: TGTGCCATCAAGGGGAGGGCAGCTAACTATGGCTACACCTTC. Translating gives CAIKGRAANYGYTF.

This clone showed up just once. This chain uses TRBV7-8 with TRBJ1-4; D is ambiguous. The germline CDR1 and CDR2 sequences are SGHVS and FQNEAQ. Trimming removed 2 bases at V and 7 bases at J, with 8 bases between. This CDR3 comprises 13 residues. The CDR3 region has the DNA TGTGCCAGCAGCTTATATGGAGGTGAAAAACTGTTTTTT. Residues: CASSLYGGEKLFF.

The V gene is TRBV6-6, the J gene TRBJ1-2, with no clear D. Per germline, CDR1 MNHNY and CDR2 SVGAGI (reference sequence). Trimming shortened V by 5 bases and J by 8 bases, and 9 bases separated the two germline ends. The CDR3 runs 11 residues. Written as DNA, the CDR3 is TGTGCCAGCAGTAAGGAGGTCGGCTACACCTTC. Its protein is CASSKEVGYTF.

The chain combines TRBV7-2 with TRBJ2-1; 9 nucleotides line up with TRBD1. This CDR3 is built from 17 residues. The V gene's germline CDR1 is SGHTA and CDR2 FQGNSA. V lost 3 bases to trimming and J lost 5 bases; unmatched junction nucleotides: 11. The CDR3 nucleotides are TGTGCCAGCAGCTTTAGCGTCCGGGGGACAGGGAACAATGAGCAGTTCTTC. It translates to CASSFSVRGTGNNEQFF.